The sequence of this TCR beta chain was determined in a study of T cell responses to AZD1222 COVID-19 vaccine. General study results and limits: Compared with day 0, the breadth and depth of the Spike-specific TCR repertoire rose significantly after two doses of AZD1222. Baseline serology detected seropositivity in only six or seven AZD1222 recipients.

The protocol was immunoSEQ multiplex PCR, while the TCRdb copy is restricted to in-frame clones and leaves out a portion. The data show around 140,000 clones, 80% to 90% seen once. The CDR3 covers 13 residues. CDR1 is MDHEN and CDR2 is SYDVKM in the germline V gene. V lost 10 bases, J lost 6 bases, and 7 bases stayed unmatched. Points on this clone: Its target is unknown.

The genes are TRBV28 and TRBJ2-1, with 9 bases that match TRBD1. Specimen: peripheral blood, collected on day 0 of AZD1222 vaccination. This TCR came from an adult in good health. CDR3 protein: CAIAGTGPNEQFF. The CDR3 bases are TGTGCCATCGCCGGGACAGGGCCCAATGAGCAGTTCTTC.